The T cell receptor (beta chain) described here comes from a study of regulatory T cells in long-lasting Graves disease. Study conclusions and caveats: Persistent Graves' cases showed lower TCR diversity than newly diagnosed cases. Sharing of public clonotypes was greater in persistent patients (2,741) than in new patients (fewer than 1,000). TRBV28, TRBJ1-2 and TRBJ2-5 were favored in persistent disease.

Time point given: persistent/refractory GD, antithyroid drugs over 5 years with positive TRAb. PBMC RNA was the source of the TCR library. The CDR3 has 14 amino acids. V gave up 5 bases and J gave up 2 bases, with 13 bases separating them. CDR1 is DFQATT and CDR2 is SNEGSKA in the germline V gene (reference sequence). This clonotype showed up just a few times. No antigen is known for it. Construction of TCR beta libraries relied on iRepertoire HTBI primers and on Arm-PCR targeting CDR3 regions. TCRdb reprocessed the multiplex PCR reads with MiXCR, giving one entry per CDR3 protein. The data hold roughly 430,000 distinct CDR3 sequences, with roughly a fifth observed a single time.

The receptor was isolated from a female donor with Graves disease. The source was peripheral blood mononuclear cells (PBMCs), collected when the disease was refractory, from a patient treated with antithyroid drugs. J is TRBJ1-5 and V is TRBV20-1; D possibly corresponds to TRBD1 (5 bases). The CDR3 nucleotides read TGCAGTGCTTTTCAGGGTTGTTGCAATCAGCCCCAGCATTTT. Translated: CSAFQGCCNQPQHF.